The 6 T cell receptor beta chains reported below all come from one sample, sequenced in a study of T-cell reconstitution after alpha-beta-depleted transplantation in children (dated by TCRdb to 2016 to 2017). The library was built by means of PCR. The sequencer was an Illumina HiSeq 2500. TCR libraries were prepared with molecular barcoding, using unique molecular identifiers to normalize TCRbeta repertoire quantification. The public reads were reprocessed in TCRdb via fastp at Q25 and MiXCR, keeping in-frame beta chains. Identical CDR3 protein sequences are pooled into one entry, listed with their most common genes and DNA. The sample table lists a few hundred thousand distinct CDR3 sequences, over 20% of them with a count of one. The top ten hold just over 35% of the sample. Read against the paper, the sample's treatment or condition label means: allogeneic hematopoietic cell transplantation with graft depleted of TCRalphabeta T cells and CD19 B cells.

The sample was PBMCs, taken before TCRalphabeta/CD19-depleted stem cell transplant. The source of these receptors is a boy under two years old with Wiskott-Aldrich syndrome, due to receive a stem cell transplant.

Worth noting for this clonotype: Because it lacks the conserved phenylalanine or tryptophan at the end, this CDR3 is likely a read error. Because the CDR3's place on the DNA is in doubt, the DNA is left out and the CDR3 is given as listed by TCRdb. The chain has TRBV10-3 and TRBJ1-1. The CDR3 numbers 12 amino acids, ends counted. CDR1 is ENHRY and CDR2 is SYGVKD in the germline V gene. CDR3 in amino acids: CAIKSRTDALAI.

This rearrangement joins TRBV6-2 or TRBV6-3 to TRBJ2-7, with TRBD2 matching over 7 bases. The CDR3 runs to 16 residues. With 6 bases clipped from V and 3 bases from J, the junction kept 14 bases outside the gene matches. Germline V gene sequence: CDR1 MNHEY, CDR2 SVGEGT. Written as DNA, the CDR3 is TGTGCCAGCAGCCGGGGCCAGCGGGACCGATACTACGAGCAGTACTTC. This codes for CASSRGQRDRYYEQYF.

J is TRBJ2-1 and V is TRBV20-1; possibly TRBD1 for D (6 bases). CDR3 length: 10 amino acids. V lost 8 bases, J lost 7 bases, and 9 bases lay in between. The germline V gene encodes CDR1 DFQATT and CDR2 SNEGSKA (reference sequence). In DNA, the CDR3 is TGCAGTCTGAGGGGGAATGAGCAGTTCTTC. Translated, it gives CSLRGNEQFF.

V is TRBV12-3 or TRBV12-4 and J is TRBJ2-7; TRBD1 agrees at 10 bases. The V gene end was trimmed by 7 bases and the J gene end by 2 bases; junction bases not matched to a gene: 8. This CDR3 has 15 amino acids. The CDR3 DNA reads TGTGCCAGCAAGCGAAGGACAGGGGGAACCTACGAGCAGTACTTC. Translating it yields CASKRRTGGTYEQYF.

There are many counts of this clonotype. In nucleotides, the CDR3 is TGCGCCAGCAGCCTCACCGGGAGCTCCTACAATGAGCAGTTCTTC. Translating it yields CASSLTGSSYNEQFF. This sequence joins TRBV5-1 and TRBJ2-1, with D maybe TRBD2 (6 bases). The CDR3 is 15 amino acids. Germline V gene lookup returns CDR1 SGHRS and CDR2 YFSETQ. The ends were cut back, 4 bases at V and 0 bases at J, with 11 bases in the middle.

The CDR3 DNA reads TGCAGTGCACAAACTAGCGCTTACAATGAGCAGTTCTTC. It specifies CSAQTSAYNEQFF. The chain links TRBV20-1 to TRBJ2-1, with TRBD2 identical over 7 bases. Trimming took 6 bases from V and 4 from J; bases not matched to a gene: 6. The CDR3 runs 13 residues. Germline V gives CDR1 DFQATT, CDR2 SNEGSKA (reference sequence).